The 28 T cell receptor beta chains below were found in one sample sequenced in a study of blood T cell repertoires in COVID-19. Sequencing was performed with immunoSEQ multiplex PCR; in TCRdb, only in-frame clones are kept and a portion is missing. The table shows fewer than 250,000 clones, with about 82% occurring only once. Sequencing used peripheral blood. The source of these receptors is a woman over 75 with COVID-19, enrolled during active disease.

The chain carries TRBV27 and TRBJ1-1; 7 bases map to TRBD1. CDR1 and CDR2 from the germline V gene are MNHEY and SMNVEV (reference sequence). The CDR3 is made up of 14 amino acids. V gave up 7 bases and J gave up 1 base; unmatched junction bases: 6. The CDR3 region has the DNA TGTGCCAGCATAGAGACAGGGCCGAACACTGAAGCTTTCTTT. Translating it yields CASIETGPNTEAFF.

With regard to this clone: At the DNA level, this CDR3 is encoded by other sequences in the same sample as well. V and J are TRBV2 and TRBJ1-5; tentative D call: TRBD1 (6 bases). V was shortened by 0 bases and J by 0 bases, with 12 bases between the two germline ends. Looked up from germline, CDR1 is SNHLY and CDR2 is FYNNEI. This CDR3 has 17 amino acids. CDR3 sequence (DNA): TGTGCCAGCAGTGAAGCGCTTAGGGGGGGTAGCAATCAGCCCCAGCATTTT. As protein: CASSEALRGGSNQPQHF.

This clone was seen just once. CDR3 sequence: CASSPSTGGMYGYTF. CDR3 DNA sequence: TGTGCCAGCAGTCCATCGACAGGGGGGATGTATGGCTACACCTTC. The V gene is TRBV28, the J gene TRBJ1-2; TRBD1 matches at 9 bases. V was pared by 5 bases and J by 5 bases, with 9 bases of the junction left unmatched. Germline V gene sequence: CDR1 MDHEN, CDR2 SYDVKM. This CDR3 is built from 15 residues.

The chain joins TRBV19 to TRBJ1-2; 12 nucleotides agree with TRBD1. The CDR3 contains 16 residues. V dropped 5 bases and J dropped 7; count of bases not matched to a gene: 11. CDR1 LNHDA and CDR2 SQIVND come from the germline V gene (reference sequence). Here the CDR3 DNA reads TGTGCCAGTAGTTCCCCGCCGGGACAGGGGGCAAGTGGCTACACCTTC. It encodes CASSSPPGQGASGYTF.

The table lists this clone with a few counts. The rearrangement links TRBV29-1 to TRBJ2-2; 7 bases fit TRBD1. The junction had 4 bases not matched to a gene; V was cut back by 6 bases and J by 6 bases. This CDR3 has 12 amino acids. Germline values: CDR1 SQVTM, CDR2 ANQGSEA. In nucleotides, the CDR3 is TGCAGCGTAGACCAGGGGGCCGGGGAGCTGTTTTTT. It specifies CSVDQGAGELFF.

The chain is built from TRBV28 and TRBJ2-3, with 7 bases that match TRBD2. With 5 bases clipped from V and 0 bases from J, the junction kept 11 bases outside the gene matches. Per germline, CDR1 MDHEN and CDR2 SYDVKM. The CDR3 length is 17 residues. The CDR3 sequence is CASSPPPGGGSTDTQYF. Written as DNA, the CDR3 is TGTGCCAGCAGTCCCCCACCGGGCGGGGGAAGCACAGATACGCAGTATTTT.

The gene calls are TRBV21-1 and TRBJ1-1; the table's D gene call, TRBD1, was not cross checked with the DNA. TRBV21-1 is a pseudogene. The CDR3 runs 15 residues. The CDR3: CASSVSGTGNTEAFF. Written as DNA, the CDR3 is TGTGCCAGCAGCGTCTCCGGGACAGGGAACACTGAAGCTTTCTTT.

V is TRBV5-1 and J is TRBJ2-1, with TRBD2 identical over 7 bases. J lost 8 bases, V lost 0 bases, and 11 bases had no gene match. The CDR3 covers 16 residues. The germline CDR1 and CDR2 sequences are SGHRS and YFSETQ. CDR3 nucleotide sequence: TGCGCCAGCAGCTTGGAGGCTAGCGGCTCTATGTATGAGCAGTTCTTC. Amino acids: CASSLEASGSMYEQFF.

CDR3 region: CASSTGQKNTEAFF. The CDR3 DNA sequence: TGTGCCAGCAGCACCGGACAAAAGAACACTGAAGCTTTCTTT. V usage is TRBV7-3 and J usage is TRBJ1-1; tentative D call: TRBD1 (5 bases). The CDR3 spans 14 residues. V was clipped by 5 bases and J by 1 base, with 11 bases between them. Germline CDR1 is SGHTA and CDR2 is FQGTGA.

This sequence joins TRBV18 and TRBJ2-2; 10 bases are a match to TRBD1. In germline, CDR1 is KGHSH, CDR2 LQKENI. The V segment lost 0 bases and the J segment 5 bases; nucleotides outside the gene matches: 3. The CDR3 spans 16 residues. The DNA for the CDR3 is TGTGCCAGCTCACCACCTGGGACAGGGGAGACCGGGGAGCTGTTTTTT. The encoded protein is CASSPPGTGETGELFF.

The gene calls are TRBV28 and TRBJ1-5; D ambiguous. CDR3 length equals 15 residues. V lost 5 bases, J lost 2 bases, and 13 bases lay in between. Germline-derived CDR1 and CDR2 are MDHEN and SYDVKM. The CDR3 region is CASSPGVGGNQPQHF. The DNA of the CDR3 is TGTGCCAGCAGTCCGGGCGTCGGGGGCAATCAGCCCCAGCATTTT.

This clone was detected once. V and J are TRBV6-8 and TRBJ1-6; TRBD1 aligns across 9 bases. This CDR3 is built from 22 residues. Germline CDR1 MNHGY, CDR2 SAAAGT. After removal of 7 bases from V and 0 bases from J, the junction contained 22 bases not matched to a gene. Written as DNA, the CDR3 is TGTGCCAGCACCCACCTTTTAAGACGGGGGACAGGGAGAAGCTCCTATAATTCACCCCTCCACTTT. It translates to CASTHLLRRGTGRSSYNSPLHF.

V usage is TRBV7-8 and J usage is TRBJ2-5, with a possible D match to TRBD2 (7 bases). V lost 0 bases and J lost 4, with 12 bases in between. This CDR3 has 15 residues. Germline-derived CDR1 and CDR2 are SGHVS and FQNEAQ. The CDR3 loop reads CASSLAGGQVETQYF. The CDR3 DNA sequence: TGTGCCAGCAGCTTAGCGGGGGGGCAGGTAGAGACCCAGTACTTC.

This chain links TRBV5-1 with TRBJ2-2; 7 bases are a match to TRBD1. In germline, CDR1 is SGHRS, CDR2 YFSETQ. There are 14 residues in the CDR3. V gave up 4 bases and J gave up 4 bases; unmatched junction bases: 4. CDR3 nucleotides: TGCGCCAGCAGCCGGACAGGAGTCACCGGGGAGCTGTTTTTT. As protein: CASSRTGVTGELFF.

The genes are TRBV12-3 or TRBV12-4 and TRBJ2-7; perhaps TRBD1 as D (6 bases). The length of the CDR3 is 13 residues. V was clipped by 4 bases and J by 6 bases, with 13 bases between them. The CDR3 DNA reads as TGTGCCAGCAGTTCCGACAGGCCTCCCGAGCAGTACTTC. Residues: CASSSDRPPEQYF.

The rearrangement links TRBV19 to TRBJ2-5; 9 nucleotides agree with TRBD1. This CDR3 contains 16 residues. Germline V gene lookup returns CDR1 LNHDA and CDR2 SQIVND (reference sequence). V was clipped by 5 bases and J by 5 bases; unmatched bases: 12. CDR3 sequence reads: CASSLRRSGTGETQYF. The CDR3 DNA sequence: TGTGCCAGTAGTCTCCGCCGCTCCGGGACAGGGGAGACCCAGTACTTC.

DNA of the CDR3: TGTGCCAGCAGCCCGGACATAGCAAGAGATACGCAGTATTTT. Protein product: CASSPDIARDTQYF. The chain has TRBV5-6 and TRBJ2-3; D perhaps matches TRBD1 (5 bases). The CDR3 extends over 14 amino acids. Germline CDR1 and CDR2: SGHDT and YYEEEE. Trimming took 4 bases from V and 5 from J, leaving 14 bases between them.

V is TRBV7-2 and J is TRBJ1-3; tentatively, D is TRBD1 (6 bases). CDR1 and CDR2 from the germline V gene are SGHTA and FQGNSA. Trimming took off 2 bases at V and 0 bases at J, with 14 bases between the two ends. This CDR3 is 17 amino acids long. Here the CDR3 DNA reads TGTGCCAGCAGCTTACCCCAGACAGGAGTCTCTGGAAACACCATATATTTT. Its protein product is CASSLPQTGVSGNTIYF.

V gene TRBV9 combines with J gene TRBJ2-7, with TRBD1 matching 12 bases. Germline V CDR1 and CDR2: SGDLS, YYNGEE. This CDR3 is 15 amino acids long. V was clipped by 0 bases and J by 9 bases; unmatched bases: 7. The CDR3 region has the DNA TGTGCCAGCAGCGTAGAAGGGACAGGGGGCGCCGGGCAGTACTTC. Its translation: CASSVEGTGGAGQYF.

The rearrangement links TRBV25-1 to TRBJ2-5; TRBD2 aligns across 11 bases. The CDR3 runs to 14 residues. Germline V gene lookup returns CDR1 MGHDK and CDR2 SYGVNS. The ends lost 4 bases at V and 6 bases at J; junction bases unmatched: 4. The CDR3 protein is CASSGSGGAKTQYF. DNA for the CDR3: TGTGCCAGCAGTGGTAGCGGGGGGGCGAAGACCCAGTACTTC.

The chain joins TRBV19 to TRBJ2-6, with TRBD1 identical over 7 bases. The germline V gene has CDR1 LNHDA and CDR2 SQIVND (reference sequence). V lost 5 bases and J lost 2; bases outside the gene matches: 0. This CDR3 is 14 amino acids long. The CDR3 loop is CASSQGAGANVLTF. The CDR3 DNA reads TGTGCCAGTAGTCAGGGGGCTGGGGCCAACGTCCTGACTTTC.

The chain links TRBV6-1 to TRBJ1-1; 12 nucleotides line up with TRBD1. V lost 1 base and J lost 3; bases outside the gene matches: 6. This CDR3 is built from 17 residues. Germline CDR1 reads MNHNS; CDR2 reads SASEGT. The CDR3: CASSEGGQGAFDTEAFF. The CDR3 DNA follows: TGTGCCAGCAGTGAAGGGGGACAGGGGGCCTTTGACACTGAAGCTTTCTTT.

This clone was recorded only once. The chain couples TRBV7-9 to TRBJ1-1; D unresolved. CDR1 is SEHNR and CDR2 is FQNEAQ in the germline V gene (reference sequence). Trimming removed 3 bases from V and 6 bases from J, with 5 bases in between. The CDR3 length is 11 residues. In nucleotides, the CDR3 is TGTGCCAGCAGCTTTACACCTGAAGCTTTCTTT. As protein: CASSFTPEAFF.

The V gene is TRBV3-1 (or the pseudogene TRBV3-2), the J gene TRBJ1-6; D gene uncertain. Germline V gene data show CDR1 as LGHDT and CDR2 as YNNKEL (reference sequence). CDR3 length: 15 amino acids. Trimming took off 1 base at V and 9 bases at J, with 13 bases between the two ends. The CDR3 sequence: CASSQAVGVGSPLHF. In DNA form, the CDR3 reads TGTGCCAGCAGCCAAGCGGTGGGAGTAGGTTCACCCCTCCACTTT.

The chain carries TRBV3-1 (or the pseudogene TRBV3-2) and TRBJ2-4; 9 positions agree with TRBD2. In germline, CDR1 is LGHDT, CDR2 YNNKEL (reference sequence). The CDR3 runs 15 residues. With V trimmed by 0 bases and J by 8 bases, 5 bases remained unmatched. CDR3 DNA: TGTGCCAGCAGCCAAGATGTGCGGGGGGGGCACATTCAGTACTTC. This gives the protein CASSQDVRGGHIQYF.

The chain carries TRBV12-5 and TRBJ1-6; 7 nucleotides line up with TRBD1. This CDR3 comprises 17 residues. From germline, CDR1 is LGHNT and CDR2 FRNRAP. The V gene end was trimmed by 1 base and the J gene end by 7 bases; junction bases not matched to a gene: 10. The CDR3 DNA follows: TGTGCTAGTGGTTTGGACTTAGGGGGCTCGGGGAATTCACCCCTCCACTTT. It codes for CASGLDLGGSGNSPLHF.

V and J are TRBV29-1 and TRBJ1-4; 8 bases fit TRBD1. This CDR3 comprises 14 residues. Germline V lookup: CDR1 SQVTM, CDR2 ANQGSEA. V gave up 6 bases and J gave up 3 bases; unmatched junction bases: 6. This CDR3 reads CSVKTQGANEKLFF. In nucleotides, the CDR3 is TGCAGCGTGAAGACACAGGGGGCTAATGAAAAACTGTTTTTT.

The J gene is TRBJ1-2, the V gene TRBV6-1, with D uncertain. Trimming removed 3 bases from V and 3 bases from J, with 5 bases in between. This CDR3 region has 12 residues. The germline V gene has CDR1 MNHNS and CDR2 SASEGT. The CDR3 protein is CASSDVHYGYTF. The CDR3 DNA sequence: TGTGCCAGCAGTGACGTCCACTATGGCTACACCTTC.